A single sample is the source of the 23 T cell receptor beta chains below, sequenced in a study of blood T cell repertoires in COVID-19. TCRdb's copy holds only in-frame clones and misses some; the assay was immunoSEQ multiplex PCR. The sample has 380,000 or so clones, roughly 90% seen once. The specimen sequenced was peripheral blood. These receptors originate from a man aged 40-49 years with acute or convalescent COVID-19.

This chain links TRBV4-3 with TRBJ1-1; a possible D gene is TRBD1 (5 bases). CDR1 is LGHNA, CDR2 YSLEER, per germline. The germline V and J ends were trimmed by 4 bases and 4 bases, with 13 bases remaining between them. CDR3 size: 14 residues. The CDR3 sequence: CASSLIDRTTEAFF. The CDR3 nucleotides are TGCGCCAGCAGCCTGATCGACAGAACCACTGAAGCTTTCTTT.

The rearrangement joins TRBV28 to TRBJ1-3; D gene ambiguous. With 6 bases removed from V and 4 bases from J, the gap between germline ends came to 13 bases. The CDR3 is 14 residues long. The germline V gene has CDR1 MDHEN and CDR2 SYDVKM. The CDR3 region is CASSIRGYGNTIYF. The DNA of the CDR3 is TGTGCCAGCAGCATTCGGGGTTACGGAAACACCATATATTTT.

The chain combines TRBV5-1 with TRBJ1-1; 9 bases are shared with TRBD1. V lost 2 bases, J lost 3 bases, and 5 bases stayed unmatched. Germline CDR1 is SGHRS and CDR2 is YFSETQ. The CDR3 totals 15 residues. The CDR3 protein is CASSLTGGAHTEAFF. In DNA, the CDR3 is TGCGCCAGCAGCTTAACAGGGGGCGCCCACACTGAAGCTTTCTTT.

The chain links TRBV9 to TRBJ2-1; D is perhaps TRBD1 (6 bases). The CDR3 has 14 amino acids. CDR1 and CDR2 (germline): SGDLS, YYNGEE. The ends were cut back, 0 bases at V and 8 bases at J, with 12 bases in the middle. CDR3 in DNA: TGTGCCAGCAGCGTAGGCGCAGGGGACGATGAGCAGTTCTTC. Translated, it gives CASSVGAGDDEQFF.

The chain carries TRBV25-1 and TRBJ2-7; TRBD1 aligns across 7 bases. Germline V gene data show CDR1 as MGHDK and CDR2 as SYGVNS. The V and J ends lost 5 bases and 0 bases, in that order; junction bases with no gene match: 4. The CDR3 runs 14 residues. The CDR3 region has the DNA TGTGCCAGCAGTCTCCGGGACAGCTCCTACGAGCAGTACTTC. Amino acids: CASSLRDSSYEQYF.

This clone was found a few times. The V gene is TRBV9, the J gene TRBJ2-7, with 8 bases fitting TRBD1. The CDR3 runs 14 residues. The germline CDR1 and CDR2 sequences are SGDLS and YYNGEE. The ends lost 3 bases at V and 4 bases at J; junction bases unmatched: 6. The CDR3 DNA sequence: TGTGCCAGCAGCGCAGGACAGGGCCCTTACGAGCAGTACTTC. It is translated as CASSAGQGPYEQYF.

The genes are TRBV6-5 and TRBJ2-7; perhaps TRBD1 as D (6 bases). Germline V lookup: CDR1 MNHEY, CDR2 SVGAGI. Trimming removed 5 bases at V and 3 bases at J, with 17 bases between. The CDR3 has 15 residues. CDR3 bases: TGTGCCAGCAGTAGTACAGGGTCGGGGAGCTACGAGCAGTACTTC. It yields the protein CASSSTGSGSYEQYF.

J is TRBJ1-6 and V is TRBV25-1; the D is unclear. The CDR3 spans 13 residues. Germline V gene sequence: CDR1 MGHDK, CDR2 SYGVNS. With 4 bases removed from V and 7 bases from J, the gap between germline ends came to 8 bases. The CDR3 spells CASSGRANSPLHF. The CDR3 coding sequence is TGTGCCAGCAGTGGCAGAGCGAATTCACCCCTCCACTTT. The full variable domain, its missing parts supplied by reference TRBV25-1 and TRBJ1-6, is EADIYQTPRYLVIGTGKKITLECSQTMGHDKMYWYQQDPGMELHLIHYSYGVNSTEKGDLSSESTVSRIRTEHFPLTLESARPSHTSQYLCASSGRANSPLHFGNGTRLTVT.

The chain links TRBV7-2 to TRBJ1-5, with D uncertain. Trimming took off 0 bases at V and 4 bases at J, with 10 bases between the two ends. The CDR3 runs to 15 residues. CDR1 and CDR2 (germline): SGHTA, FQGNSA. CDR3 nucleotide sequence: TGTGCCAGCAGCTTAGCGTACGGTTCTAATCAGCCCCAGCATTTT. Its translation is CASSLAYGSNQPQHF. The entire variable domain, with the rest obtained from reference TRBV7-2 and TRBJ1-5, is as follows: GAGVSQSPSNKVTEKGKDVELRCDPISGHTALYWYRQSLGQGLEFLIYFQGNSAPDKSGLPSDRFSAERTGGSVSTLTIQRTQQEDSAVYLCASSLAYGSNQPQHFGDGTRLSIL.

A single count supports this clone. The chain recombines TRBV6-2 or TRBV6-3 with TRBJ1-2, with D maybe TRBD1 (6 bases). Germline V gene lookup returns CDR1 MNHEY and CDR2 SVGEGT. V lost 5 bases and J lost 8, with 18 bases in between. The CDR3 has 14 residues. The CDR3 protein is CASSQTRQDGGYTF. Written as DNA, the CDR3 is TGTGCCAGCAGTCAAACCCGACAGGACGGGGGCTACACCTTC.

The chain links TRBV9 to TRBJ2-1; tentatively, D is TRBD2 (5 bases). Per the germline V gene, CDR1 is SGDLS and CDR2 is YYNGEE. The CDR3 covers 12 residues. V dropped 0 bases and J dropped 8 bases, with 6 bases sitting between them. This CDR3 is CASSVGEHEQFF. In nucleotides, the CDR3 is TGTGCCAGCAGCGTAGGGGAGCATGAGCAGTTCTTC.

This clone was observed a handful of times. This rearrangement joins TRBV28 to TRBJ2-1; 8 nucleotides align to TRBD2. This CDR3 has 14 amino acids. V was clipped by 7 bases and J by 7 bases; unmatched bases: 9. Germline V gene sequence: CDR1 MDHEN, CDR2 SYDVKM. CDR3 in amino acids: CASTPGRVGNEQFF. CDR3 coding DNA: TGTGCCAGCACTCCCGGGAGGGTAGGAAATGAGCAGTTCTTC.

This chain connects TRBV27 to TRBJ2-3; 10 bases are a match to TRBD2. Germline CDR1 and CDR2: MNHEY and SMNVEV (reference sequence). V shed 8 bases and J 1 base; nucleotides not matched to a gene: 6. This CDR3 region has 15 residues. The CDR3 nucleotides are TGTGCCAGCCGCTTTCTAGCGGGGGGCACAGATACGCAGTATTTT. This codes for CASRFLAGGTDTQYF.

The chain uses TRBV30 and TRBJ1-1; no definite D call. Trimming stripped 6 bases from V and 2 bases from J, with 13 bases between. CDR1 and CDR2 from the germline V gene are GTSNPN and SVGIG (reference sequence). The CDR3 extends over 13 amino acids. For the CDR3, the DNA is TGTGCCTGCACACAGAGGGCCAACACTGAAGCTTTCTTT. This codes for CACTQRANTEAFF.

This chain connects TRBV4-2 to TRBJ2-7; 8 bases are shared with TRBD2. CDR3 length: 17 amino acids. Per the germline V gene, CDR1 is LGHNA and CDR2 is YNFKEQ. V shed 1 base, J shed 2 bases, and the junction held 10 bases outside the gene matches. CDR3 in amino acids: CASSQAVAGLLPYEQYF. Here the CDR3 DNA reads TGTGCCAGCAGCCAAGCAGTAGCGGGGTTACTACCCTACGAGCAGTACTTC.

The chain has TRBV13 and TRBJ2-1, with a possible D match to TRBD2 (5 bases). This CDR3 contains 12 residues. Germline lookup yields CDR1 PRHDT and CDR2 FYEKMQ (reference sequence). V lost 5 bases, J lost 8 bases, and 10 bases lay in between. CDR3 coding DNA: TGTGCCAGCAGCCCATGGGGAGATGAGCAGTTCTTC. Amino acid sequence: CASSPWGDEQFF. The entire variable domain, with the rest obtained from reference TRBV13 and TRBJ2-1, is as follows: AAGVIQSPRHLIKEKRETATLKCYPIPRHDTVYWYQQGPGQDPQFLISFYEKMQSDKGSIPDRFSAQQFSDYHSELNMSSLELGDSALYFCASSPWGDEQFFGPGTRLTVL.

V gene TRBV10-2 combines with J gene TRBJ1-2; TRBD1 matches 7 bases. The CDR3 runs to 15 residues. Germline V gene sequence: CDR1 WSHSY, CDR2 SAAADI. Germline trimming cut 0 bases from V and 7 bases from J; bases unmatched to any gene: 8. The CDR3 DNA reads TGCGCCAGCAGTGAGTCGAGGCAGGGGGTTGGTGGCTACACCTTC. This codes for CASSESRQGVGGYTF.

The rearrangement joins TRBV29-1 to TRBJ2-5; 8 nucleotides match TRBD2. After removal of 2 bases from V and 1 base from J, the junction contained 9 bases not matched to a gene. Germline-derived CDR1 and CDR2 are SQVTM and ANQGSEA. This CDR3 has 16 amino acids. The CDR3 bases are TGCAGCGTTGAAAAAGCGGGAGTAGGGGGCCAAGAGACCCAGTACTTC. Translated: CSVEKAGVGGQETQYF.

The rearrangement links TRBV19 to TRBJ1-2; 8 bases align to TRBD1. The CDR3 consists of 14 residues. CDR1 is LNHDA and CDR2 is SQIVND in the germline V gene (reference sequence). V lost 5 bases, J lost 7 bases, and 9 bases stayed unmatched. The CDR3, as DNA: TGTGCCAGTAGTCCAGACCCAGGGGGCCCTGGCTACACCTTC. Protein: CASSPDPGGPGYTF.

Note on this clone: Mismatch with germline at one junction end may stem from a read error. The rearrangement uses TRBV30 and TRBJ1-3, with a weak D call TRBD1 (5 bases). There are 12 residues in the CDR3. Germline-derived CDR1 and CDR2 are GTSNPN and SVGIG (reference sequence). CDR3 sequence (DNA): TGTGCCTGGAGTTCCACCTTAGTCAGGGCCCATTTT. It is translated as CAWSSTLVRAHF.

The chain couples TRBV7-6 to TRBJ2-1, with 11 bases matching TRBD1. After removal of 7 bases from V and 0 bases from J, the junction contained 20 bases not matched to a gene. Germline CDR1 SGHVS, CDR2 FNYEAQ. CDR3 length: 21 residues. The CDR3 DNA sequence: TGTGCCAGCACCTCTCTGGCCCCCCGGGACAGGGGGGGACCCTCCTACAATGAGCAGTTCTTC. This encodes CASTSLAPRDRGGPSYNEQFF.

V gene TRBV9 combines with J gene TRBJ2-1; perhaps TRBD2 as D (6 bases). The CDR3 consists of 15 residues. Per germline, CDR1 SGDLS and CDR2 YYNGEE. V lost 0 bases to trimming and J lost 0 bases, with 7 bases between them. The CDR3 nucleotides are TGTGCCAGCAGCGTAGCGGGGGACTCCTACAATGAGCAGTTCTTC. Translation gives CASSVAGDSYNEQFF.

This rearrangement joins TRBV29-1 to TRBJ1-1; D remains ambiguous. Germline CDR1 and CDR2: SQVTM and ANQGSEA. Trimming removed 6 bases at V and 0 bases at J, with 11 bases between. The CDR3 spans 13 residues. In DNA form, the CDR3 reads TGCAGCGTGCACCTCCAGGTGAACACTGAAGCTTTCTTT. Its translation: CSVHLQVNTEAFF.